Below, 20 T cell receptor beta chains from the same sample are listed, as sequenced in a study of blood T cells in healthy people across ages (dated by TCRdb to between 2014 and 2017). Library preparation was by 5' RACE. Reads for this sample came from an Illumina HiSeq 2500. A second PCR of 7 to 11 cycles was performed with a sample-barcoded 5' primer and a J-beta primer mix. TCRdb reran the public reads through fastp at Q25 and MiXCR, keeping productive beta chains. Identical CDR3 protein sequences are pooled into one entry, listed with their most common genes and DNA. Recorded for this sample are hundreds of thousands of distinct CDR3 sequences; less than 35% of them occurred a single time. Jointly, the top ten make up 15% to 19% of the sample. The sequencing input was blood. Every receptor here comes from a woman over 75 in good health.

V usage is TRBV6-5 and J usage is TRBJ1-1; no clear D. The V end was cut by 6 bases, the J end by 4 bases, with 18 bases between. Germline CDR1 is MNHEY and CDR2 is SVGAGI. This CDR3 contains 15 residues. For the CDR3, the DNA is TGTGCCAGCAGGTACGCGGTTTCGGGTTTCACTGAAGCTTTCTTT. This gives the protein CASRYAVSGFTEAFF.

This clonotype was seen only a few times. The chain uses TRBV6-2 or TRBV6-3 and TRBJ1-1; tentative D call: TRBD1 (6 bases). There are 14 residues in the CDR3. CDR1 and CDR2 (germline): MNHEY, SVGEGT. V was shortened by 2 bases and J by 4 bases, with 11 bases between the two germline ends. The DNA for the CDR3 is TGTGCCAGCAGTTACCCGGGGGCGATCACTGAAGCTTTCTTT. Residues: CASSYPGAITEAFF.

This clonotype was counted many times. DNA of the CDR3: TGCGCCAGCAGCGAAATCGGGAACACAGATACGCAGTATTTT. This gives the protein CASSEIGNTDTQYF. This chain uses TRBV4-1 with TRBJ2-3; D may be TRBD2 (5 bases). V lost 5 bases and J lost 2, with 11 bases in between. Germline V gives CDR1 MGHRA, CDR2 YSYEKL. The CDR3 sequence is 14 residues long.

This clonotype was recorded many times. The V call is TRBV11-2, the J call TRBJ2-1; D ambiguous. CDR1 is SGHAT, CDR2 FQNNGV, per germline. Trimming pared 0 bases from V and 8 bases from J, leaving 11 bases between. The CDR3 covers 14 residues. CDR3 protein: CASSLDLILYEQFF. The CDR3 DNA follows: TGTGCCAGCAGCTTAGATTTGATATTATATGAGCAGTTCTTC.

This clonotype was counted at least ten times. The chain recombines TRBV7-9 with TRBJ2-1, with D tentatively TRBD1 or TRBD2 (7 bases each). The CDR3 loop spans 17 amino acids. Germline V gives CDR1 SEHNR, CDR2 FQNEAQ (reference sequence). Trimming stripped 5 bases from V and 7 bases from J, with 24 bases between. Here the CDR3 reads CASSGAPQGGRPNEQFF. The DNA of the CDR3 is TGTGCCAGCAGCGGCGCACCTCAGGGGGGGCGACCTAATGAGCAGTTCTTC.

This clonotype has ten or more counts. This may arise from a read error, as a much more abundant clone is one base away. The chain employs TRBV20-1 and TRBJ2-1, with a possible D match to TRBD2 (5 bases). The CDR3 is 17 amino acids. Trimming removed 0 bases from V and 7 bases from J, with 22 bases in between. The V gene's germline CDR1 is DFQATT and CDR2 SNEGSKA (reference sequence). The CDR3 DNA follows: TGCAGTGCTAGAGAACAAGAGGGTCCAACTTTTTGTAATGAGCAGTTCTTC. Its protein product is CSAREQEGPTFCNEQFF.

There are many counts of this clonotype. The gene calls are TRBV19 and TRBJ2-1; 10 nucleotides line up with TRBD2. The CDR3 consists of 14 residues. V lost 6 bases and J lost 6; bases outside the gene matches: 5. The germline V gene encodes CDR1 LNHDA and CDR2 SQIVND (reference sequence). CDR3 bases: TGTGCCAGTAGACCCCAGCGGGGGGGCAATGAGCAGTTCTTC. Its protein is CASRPQRGGNEQFF.

This clonotype was picked up many times. V gene TRBV28 combines with J gene TRBJ2-1; 10 bases are a match to TRBD1. The germline CDR1 and CDR2 sequences are MDHEN and SYDVKM. The CDR3 runs 16 residues. V was clipped by 5 bases and J by 2 bases; unmatched bases: 6. Here the CDR3 reads CASSQTGGIPYNEQFF. The CDR3 nucleotides are TGTGCCAGCAGTCAGACAGGGGGCATTCCCTACAATGAGCAGTTCTTC.

This clonotype has at least ten counts. The chain uses TRBV9 and TRBJ2-7, with D possibly called TRBD1 or TRBD2 (5 bases each). CDR3 length: 14 residues. Trimming removed 3 bases from V and 3 bases from J, with 13 bases in between. Germline V CDR1 and CDR2: SGDLS, YYNGEE. The CDR3 DNA sequence: TGTGCCAGCAGCGCCGGGACCCCCGACTACGAGCAGTACTTC. As protein: CASSAGTPDYEQYF.

This clonotype was detected many times. The rearrangement joins TRBV4-3 to TRBJ1-6; TRBD1 is a possible D gene (6 bases). The CDR3 length is 15 residues. Between the trimmed V and J ends, which lost 0 bases and 8 bases, there was a span of 11 bases. Germline CDR1 reads LGHNA; CDR2 reads YSLEER. For the CDR3, the DNA is TGCGCCAGCAGCCAAGATGACAGGCCCCATTCACCCCTCCACTTT. Translation gives CASSQDDRPHSPLHF.

The chain is built from TRBV12-5 and TRBJ1-1; D gene unclear. The ends were cut back, 4 bases at V and 4 bases at J, with 16 bases in the middle. The CDR3 is 15 residues long. Looked up from germline, CDR1 is LGHNT and CDR2 is FRNRAP. CDR3 DNA sequence: TGTGCTAGTGGTTGGGTAAGGGTTGGCGTCACTGAAGCTTTCTTT. Encoded protein: CASGWVRVGVTEAFF.

This clonotype was observed a few times. V usage is TRBV7-2 and J usage is TRBJ2-7, with D unclear. Per germline, CDR1 SGHTA and CDR2 FQGNSA. CDR3 length: 14 amino acids. The V and J ends lost 1 base and 7 bases respectively, with 14 bases between them. The CDR3 DNA is TGTGCCAGCAGCTTAGGGGCTTCCCGGTATGAGCAGTACTTC. Translated, it gives CASSLGASRYEQYF.

This clonotype occurred once. The chain combines TRBV20-1 with TRBJ1-2, with D maybe TRBD1 (5 bases). Germline values: CDR1 DFQATT, CDR2 SNEGSKA (reference sequence). CDR3 size: 16 residues. V lost 1 base and J lost 2, with 17 bases in between. CDR3 DNA sequence: TGCAGTGCTAGAGCGGCGCAGGGTCGGGGGAACTATGGCTACACCTTC. Translation gives CSARAAQGRGNYGYTF.

In this sample, this clonotype turned up a few times. With a much larger clone just one base away, this may be a read error. V and J are TRBV6-5 and TRBJ2-7; D tentatively fits TRBD1 or TRBD2 (5 bases each). The last part of the DNA fits TRBJ2-5 better; the J call may be wrong. The CDR3 loop spans 13 amino acids. In germline, CDR1 is MNHEY, CDR2 SVGAGI. DNA for the CDR3: TGTGCCGGCAGTTACTCCCAGGGACAGACCCAGTACTTC. It translates to CAGSYSQGQTQYF.

This clonotype turned up a few times. The rearrangement uses TRBV12-3 or TRBV12-4 and TRBJ2-3, with D possibly being TRBD1 or TRBD2 (5 bases each). V was trimmed by 5 bases and J by 4 bases, leaving 13 bases between them. CDR3 length: 14 amino acids. The CDR3, as DNA: TGTGCCAGCAGTACTAGAGTGGGGGCAGATACGCAGTATTTT. It yields the protein CASSTRVGADTQYF.

This rearrangement joins TRBV5-1 to TRBJ1-1; D is uncertain. The CDR3 has 12 residues. The V gene lost 3 bases and the J gene lost 4 bases, with 7 bases spanning the gap. CDR1 and CDR2 (germline): SGHRS, YFSETQ. CDR3 region: CASSSGLTEAFF. In DNA form, the CDR3 reads TGCGCCAGCAGCTCCGGACTCACTGAAGCTTTCTTT.

This chain joins TRBV24-1 and TRBJ2-3; the match to TRBD1 covers 9 bases. With 5 bases clipped from V and 4 bases from J, the junction kept 6 bases outside the gene matches. The CDR3 runs to 15 residues. Germline V CDR1 and CDR2: KGHDR, SFDVKD. CDR3 bases: TGTGCCACCAGTGCCCCCGGGACAGGGCCAGATACGCAGTATTTT. Translated, it gives CATSAPGTGPDTQYF.

This clonotype was detected a few times. Since a much larger clone is just one base distant, this may be a read error. The CDR3 loop is CAISAKQGSYERYF. The CDR3 nucleotides read TGTGCCATCAGCGCTAAACAGGGTAGCTACGAGCGGTACTTC. The chain has TRBV10-3 and TRBJ2-4, with D perhaps matching TRBD1 (6 bases). Trimming stripped 6 bases from V and 15 bases from J, with 24 bases between. CDR3 length: 14 amino acids. Germline CDR1 is ENHRY and CDR2 is SYGVKD.

V is TRBV12-3 or TRBV12-4 and J is TRBJ1-1; TRBD1 matches at 8 bases. This CDR3 spans 15 amino acids. Trimming removed 8 bases from V and 4 bases from J; junction bases left unmatched: 12. The chain's CDR3 is CASELGGTGPTEAFF. The CDR3 nucleotides read TGTGCCAGCGAGTTGGGTGGGACAGGCCCCACTGAAGCTTTCTTT.

This clonotype came up a few times. The V gene is TRBV4-3, the J gene TRBJ2-2, with a possible D match to TRBD2 (5 bases). Trimming removed 0 bases at V and 3 bases at J, with 11 bases between. Looked up from germline, CDR1 is LGHNA and CDR2 is YSLEER. CDR3 length: 16 amino acids. The DNA for the CDR3 is TGCGCCAGCAGCCAAGATGGAGGAGACGACACCGGGGAGCTGTTTTTT. Translation gives CASSQDGGDDTGELFF.